The entry below gives a single TCR beta chain sequence along with its context. Methods used by the authors: Amplification of reference gene primers was used by the study to estimate nucleated cell counts. Clones were sequenced by immunoSEQ multiplex PCR, and TCRdb holds only the in-frame ones, with some missing. That table supplies the V and J calls and clone size; D and trimming were determined from the DNA. The data show roughly 200,000 clones, with 85% seen just once and about 20% held by the top ten. The CDR3 totals 19 residues. The V gene end was trimmed by 0 bases and the J gene end by 3 bases; junction bases not matched to a gene: 10. Germline CDR1 reads SGHRS; CDR2 reads YFSETQ. These data are taken from a study of blood T cell repertoires in COVID-19. As for the study in general: The study drew acute and convalescent COVID-19 samples from the United States, Italy and Spain. Sources were T cells, B-cell-depleted T cells, or PBMCs; the material itself was cDNA or gDNA.

Seattle participants joined during active infection and were tracked over time. This receptor was identified in an older person with COVID-19, enrolled during active disease. This chain connects TRBV5-1 to TRBJ2-3, with 13 nucleotides matching TRBD2. Sequences were obtained from peripheral blood. The CDR3 DNA reads TGCGCCAGCAGCTTGGGGACTAGCGGGAGAATGTTGGGGACAGATACGCAGTATTTT. This gives the protein CASSLGTSGRMLGTDTQYF.